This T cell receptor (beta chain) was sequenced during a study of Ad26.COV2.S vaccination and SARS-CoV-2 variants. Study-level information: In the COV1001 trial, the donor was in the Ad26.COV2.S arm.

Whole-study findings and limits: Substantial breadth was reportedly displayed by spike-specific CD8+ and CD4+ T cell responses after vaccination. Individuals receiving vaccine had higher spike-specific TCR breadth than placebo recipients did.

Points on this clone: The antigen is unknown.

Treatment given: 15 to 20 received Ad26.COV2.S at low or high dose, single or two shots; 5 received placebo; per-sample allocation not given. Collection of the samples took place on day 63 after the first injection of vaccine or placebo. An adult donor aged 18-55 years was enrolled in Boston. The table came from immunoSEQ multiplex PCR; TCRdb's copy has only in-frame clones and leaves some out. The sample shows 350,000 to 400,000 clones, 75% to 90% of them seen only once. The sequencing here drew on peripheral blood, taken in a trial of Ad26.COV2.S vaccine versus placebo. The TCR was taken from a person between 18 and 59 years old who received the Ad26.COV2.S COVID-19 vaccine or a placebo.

The DNA for the CDR3 is TGCAGCATCCACCGGGCCTTATATCAAACCTCTGGAAACACCATATATTTT. Protein sequence: CSIHRALYQTSGNTIYF. This sequence joins TRBV29-1 and TRBJ1-3; no firm D call. Trimming took 8 bases from V and 0 from J, leaving 23 bases between them. This CDR3 contains 17 residues. CDR1 is SQVTM and CDR2 is ANQGSEA in the germline V gene.